This entry describes one T cell receptor (beta chain). No antigen is known for it. Trimming at V came to 3 bases and at J to 0 bases, leaving 3 bases not matched to a gene. The CDR3 is 16 residues long. Per germline, CDR1 KGHSH and CDR2 LQKENI. Sequencing used immunoSEQ multiplex PCR; TCRdb keeps in-frame clones, though not all of them. In the table there are tens of thousands of clones, about nine tenths of which are singletons. The sample comes from a study of graft-versus-host responses after intestinal transplantation. This chain links TRBV18 with TRBJ2-1, with 9 nucleotides matching TRBD1. Sequencing was performed on unstimulated CD4+ T cells sorted from spleen or lymph node cells, taken before intestinal transplant. This TCR was recovered from a human donor who received an intestinal transplant. CDR3 nucleotide sequence: TGTGCCAGCTCACCCGGACAGGGGCACTCCTACAATGAGCAGTTCTTC. Translating gives CASSPGQGHSYNEQFF.